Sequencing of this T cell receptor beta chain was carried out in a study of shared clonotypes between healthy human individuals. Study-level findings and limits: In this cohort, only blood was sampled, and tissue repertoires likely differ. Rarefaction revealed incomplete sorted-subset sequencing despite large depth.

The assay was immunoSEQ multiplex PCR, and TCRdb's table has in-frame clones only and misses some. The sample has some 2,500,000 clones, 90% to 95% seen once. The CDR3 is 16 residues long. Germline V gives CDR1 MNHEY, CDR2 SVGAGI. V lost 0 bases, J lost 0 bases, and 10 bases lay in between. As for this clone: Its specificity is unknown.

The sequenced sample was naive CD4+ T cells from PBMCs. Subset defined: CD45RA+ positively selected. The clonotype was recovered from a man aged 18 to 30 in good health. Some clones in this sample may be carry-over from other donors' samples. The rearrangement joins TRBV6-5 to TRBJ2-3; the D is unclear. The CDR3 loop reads CASSYSATLSTDTQYF. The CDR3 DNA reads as TGTGCCAGCAGTTACTCGGCTACCCTTAGCACAGATACGCAGTATTTT.